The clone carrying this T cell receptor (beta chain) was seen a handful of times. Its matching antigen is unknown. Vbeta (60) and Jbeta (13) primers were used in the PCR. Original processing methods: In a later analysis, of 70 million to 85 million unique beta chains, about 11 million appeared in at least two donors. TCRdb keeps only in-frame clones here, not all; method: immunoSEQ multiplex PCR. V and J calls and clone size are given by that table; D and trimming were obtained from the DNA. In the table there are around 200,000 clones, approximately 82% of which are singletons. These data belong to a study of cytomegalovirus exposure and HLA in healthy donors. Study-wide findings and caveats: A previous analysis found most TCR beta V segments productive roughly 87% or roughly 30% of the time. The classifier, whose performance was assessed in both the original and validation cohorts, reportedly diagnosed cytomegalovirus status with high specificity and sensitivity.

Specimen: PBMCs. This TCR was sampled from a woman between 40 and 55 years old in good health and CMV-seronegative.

This chain's CDR3 is CASSYQGSGNTIYF. CDR3 in DNA: TGTGCCAGCAGCTACCAGGGATCTGGAAACACCATATATTTT. The J gene is TRBJ1-3, the V gene TRBV2; tentatively, D is TRBD1 (5 bases). Trimming pared 6 bases from V and 1 base from J, leaving 10 bases between. The CDR3 extends over 14 amino acids. The V gene's germline CDR1 is SNHLY and CDR2 FYNNEI.